The sequence of this T cell receptor (beta chain) was determined in a study of control samples from healthy donors and cancer patients. Assay used: immunoSEQ multiplex PCR; TCRdb lists only in-frame clones, some missing. The table includes tens of thousands of clones, 85% to 95% detected once. The ends were cut back, 4 bases at V and 1 base at J, with 15 bases in the middle. The V gene's germline CDR1 is SGHDT and CDR2 YYEEEE. CDR3 length equals 17 residues. The sample consisted of blood. The TCR comes from a woman younger than 45 in good health. The rearrangement links TRBV5-6 to TRBJ2-6; either TRBD1 or TRBD2 may fit D (5 bases each). CDR3 DNA sequence: TGTGCCAGCAGCCGGGGACCCCTTAGGTCTGGGGCCAACGTCCTGACTTTC. This gives the protein CASSRGPLRSGANVLTF.